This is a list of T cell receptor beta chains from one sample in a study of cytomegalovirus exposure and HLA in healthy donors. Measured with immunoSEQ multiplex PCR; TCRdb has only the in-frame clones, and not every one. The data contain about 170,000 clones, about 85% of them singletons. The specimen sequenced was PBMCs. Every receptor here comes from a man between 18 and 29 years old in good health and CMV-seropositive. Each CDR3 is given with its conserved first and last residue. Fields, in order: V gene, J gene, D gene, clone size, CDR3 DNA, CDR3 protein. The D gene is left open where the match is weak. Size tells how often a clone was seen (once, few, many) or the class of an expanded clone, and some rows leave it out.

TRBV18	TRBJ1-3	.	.	TGTGCCAGCTCATCCGGGGAGGGGAACTCTGGAAACACCATATATTTT	CASSSGEGNSGNTIYF
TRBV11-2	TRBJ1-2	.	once	TGTGCCAGCAGCTTACAACAGGGATATGGCTACACCTTC	CASSLQQGYGYTF
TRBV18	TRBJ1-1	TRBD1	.	TGTGCCAGCTCAGTAACAGGGGCGTTAACTGAAGCTTTCTTT	CASSVTGALTEAFF
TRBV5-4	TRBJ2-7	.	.	TGTGCCAGCAGCGACAGGATAAATTCCGGCGAGCAGTACTTC	CASSDRINSGEQYF
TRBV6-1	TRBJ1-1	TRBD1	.	TGTGCCAGCAGTGGGGGGGACAGGGCCCCATGGGGGAAAGCTTTCTTT	CASSGGDRAPWGKAFF
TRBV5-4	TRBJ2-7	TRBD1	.	TGTGCCAGCAGCCCCCTAATAGGGGGCCCCTACGAGCAGTACTTC	CASSPLIGGPYEQYF
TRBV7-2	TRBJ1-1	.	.	TGTGCCAGCAGCTCGACAGCCGTAAGGACTGAAGCTTTCTTT	CASSSTAVRTEAFF
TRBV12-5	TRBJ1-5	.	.	TGTGCTAGTGGCCCACCGGGGGAACAGCCCCAGCATTTT	CASGPPGEQPQHF
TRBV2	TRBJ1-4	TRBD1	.	TGTGCCAGCAGTGTGCAGGGGGCGACTAATGAAAAACTGTTTTTT	CASSVQGATNEKLFF
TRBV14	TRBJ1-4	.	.	TGTGCCAGCAGCCAAGAAGGCAGGGGCCGGGAAAAACTGTTTTTT	CASSQEGRGREKLFF
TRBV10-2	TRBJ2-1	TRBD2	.	TGCGCCAGCAGTGATCGGGGGGGAACCTACAATGAGCAGTTCTTC	CASSDRGGTYNEQFF